These 28 T cell receptor beta chains came from one sample sequenced in a study of regulatory and conventional T cells in RAG deficiency. The sorted conventional CD4+ T cells were CD25-low and CD127-high, with genomic DNA sequenced. Using immunoSEQ multiplex PCR, the repertoire was profiled, and TCRdb retains in-frame clones only, with some absent. The repertoire consists of tens of thousands of clones, with around 96% occurring once and the leading ten covering over 0.35%. This same sample was also part of a study on regulatory T cells. That investigation notes: The primer mix had 52 TRBV and 13 TRBJ primers.

The specimen sequenced was CD25- CD4+ T cells sorted from blood. Every receptor here comes from a human donor in good health.

The CDR3 here is CASSLGANVLTF. In nucleotides, the CDR3 is TGTGCCAGCAGCCTTGGGGCCAACGTCCTGACTTTC. This chain connects TRBV7-3 to TRBJ2-6; the D is unclear. Germline assignment: CDR1 SGHTA and CDR2 FQGTGA. This CDR3 contains 12 residues. Trimming removed 5 bases at V and 3 bases at J, with 2 bases between.

The genes are TRBV29-1 and TRBJ1-2; 7 nucleotides line up with TRBD1. The CDR3 sequence is 16 residues long. Germline V gene lookup returns CDR1 SQVTM and CDR2 ANQGSEA. The V gene end was trimmed by 2 bases and the J gene end by 2 bases; junction bases not matched to a gene: 11. The CDR3 loop reads CSVELFSGQLNYGYTF. CDR3 coding DNA: TGCAGCGTTGAACTGTTTTCGGGACAGCTGAACTATGGCTACACCTTC.

This chain connects TRBV7-2 to TRBJ2-1; possibly TRBD2 for D (5 bases). Deletions cut 1 base from V and 7 bases from J, with 14 bases between. CDR1 SGHTA and CDR2 FQGNSA come from the germline V gene. This CDR3 is 15 amino acids long. The CDR3 region has the DNA TGTGCCAGCAGCTTAGTGGTTCAAGGAGGAAATGAGCAGTTCTTC. Translated: CASSLVVQGGNEQFF.

The rearrangement uses TRBV7-3 and TRBJ1-2; 7 positions agree with TRBD1. V dropped 5 bases and J dropped 4; count of bases not matched to a gene: 4. The CDR3 consists of 13 residues. Germline loops: CDR1 SGHTA, CDR2 FQGTGA. CDR3 residues: CASSPRQGYGYTF. Here the CDR3 DNA reads TGTGCCAGCAGCCCTCGACAGGGCTATGGCTACACCTTC.

The chain carries TRBV7-3 and TRBJ1-1, with D possibly matching TRBD1 (5 bases). The CDR3 has 14 residues. V lost 2 bases and J lost 3, with 10 bases in between. The germline gives CDR1 SGHTA, CDR2 FQGTGA. In nucleotides, the CDR3 is TGTGCCAGCAGCTTACAGGGTAGGGACACTGAAGCTTTCTTT. Translation gives CASSLQGRDTEAFF.

The table lists this clone with a count of one. This sequence joins TRBV7-9 and TRBJ1-4, with D hard to call. Per germline, CDR1 SEHNR and CDR2 FQNEAQ (reference sequence). This CDR3 has 14 amino acids. Trimming took 5 bases from V and 6 from J, leaving 13 bases between them. This CDR3 is CASSPTRGDEKLFF. In DNA, the CDR3 is TGTGCCAGCAGCCCCACTCGGGGAGATGAAAAACTGTTTTTT.

The rearrangement uses TRBV4-1 and TRBJ2-5; 7 nucleotides match TRBD1. Germline V gene lookup returns CDR1 MGHRA and CDR2 YSYEKL. The CDR3 is 16 amino acids. V lost 4 bases and J lost 1; bases outside the gene matches: 9. CDR3: CASSLTIGTVQETQYF. The CDR3 DNA follows: TGCGCCAGCAGCCTAACGATCGGGACAGTCCAAGAGACCCAGTACTTC.

The sample holds one count of this clone. This rearrangement joins TRBV7-8 to TRBJ2-1; 11 bases agree with TRBD2. Per the germline V gene, CDR1 is SGHVS and CDR2 is FQNEAQ. The trim removed 2 bases at V and 3 bases at J, leaving 0 bases unmatched. The CDR3 runs to 15 residues. The CDR3 nucleotides read TGTGCCAGCAGCTTAACTAGCGGGGGCTACAATGAGCAGTTCTTC. Protein sequence: CASSLTSGGYNEQFF.

This clone was observed once. The CDR3 DNA sequence: TGTGCCAGCAGTTACTCGGGGGGGCCTAGGACAGATACGCAGTATTTT. It is translated as CASSYSGGPRTDTQYF. V usage is TRBV6-5 and J usage is TRBJ2-3; possible D gene TRBD2, 7 bases. V lost 0 bases, J lost 3 bases, and 13 bases lay in between. This CDR3 has 16 residues. Germline V CDR1 and CDR2: MNHEY, SVGAGI.

The chain links TRBV25-1 to TRBJ1-1; 7 nucleotides align to TRBD1. CDR1 and CDR2 (germline): MGHDK, SYGVNS. The V segment lost 7 bases and the J segment 10 bases; nucleotides outside the gene matches: 12. The CDR3 covers 13 residues. CDR3 region: CASTNSPGTAAFF. The CDR3 DNA sequence: TGTGCCAGCACCAACAGCCCGGGGACAGCAGCTTTCTTT.

This clone appeared a single time. The chain recombines TRBV21-1 with TRBJ2-7; the DNA was not compared with TRBD1, the D call given in the table. TRBV21-1 is annotated as a pseudogene. The CDR3 is made up of 14 amino acids. CDR3 nucleotide sequence: TGTGCCAGCAGCAAACGGGACACAACCTACGAGCAGTACTTC. The encoded protein is CASSKRDTTYEQYF.

The chain employs TRBV5-6 and TRBJ2-1, with 11 bases lining up with TRBD2. Unmatched junction bases numbered 14, after V lost 4 bases and J lost 5 bases. Germline values: CDR1 SGHDT, CDR2 YYEEEE. The CDR3 has 18 residues. The DNA for the CDR3 is TGTGCCAGCAGCCCCAGGAGAAAGACTAGCGGGACCCACAATGAGCAGTTCTTC. The encoded protein is CASSPRRKTSGTHNEQFF.

The chain joins TRBV18 to TRBJ1-1; 7 bases align to TRBD1. The V and J ends lost 4 bases and 0 bases, in that order; junction bases with no gene match: 8. The CDR3 covers 16 residues. Germline V CDR1 and CDR2: KGHSH, LQKENI. Here the CDR3 DNA reads TGTGCCAGCTCACAGAGCCGGGACAGTTTGAACACTGAAGCTTTCTTT. Translated: CASSQSRDSLNTEAFF.

This clone was seen a few times. The chain recombines TRBV2 with TRBJ1-4; D might be TRBD1 (6 bases). This CDR3 spans 13 amino acids. CDR1 is SNHLY and CDR2 is FYNNEI in the germline V gene. The V end lost 3 bases, the J end lost 8 bases, and 10 bases lay between the germline ends. CDR3 DNA sequence: TGTGCCAGCAGTGACAGGGGAATCGAAAAACTGTTTTTT. Its translation is CASSDRGIEKLFF.

This chain connects TRBV5-5 to TRBJ1-5; D remains ambiguous. The CDR3 has 14 residues. CDR1 is SGHKS, CDR2 YYEKEE, per germline (reference sequence). Trimming left V 0 bases short and J 3 bases short, with 7 bases between. CDR3 nucleotide sequence: TGTGCCAGCAGCTTGGGGGCCTTCAATCAGCCCCAGCATTTT. This codes for CASSLGAFNQPQHF.

This rearrangement joins TRBV19 to TRBJ1-2; D uncertain. The germline V gene encodes CDR1 LNHDA and CDR2 SQIVND (reference sequence). This CDR3 comprises 14 residues. V gave up 1 base and J gave up 8 bases, with 14 bases separating them. The CDR3 loop is CASSIGRGSGGYTF. In DNA, the CDR3 is TGTGCCAGTAGTATAGGGAGAGGGTCCGGCGGCTACACCTTC.

The CDR3 loop is CASSQDQQGEQYF. CDR3 DNA sequence: TGCGCCAGCAGCCAAGATCAACAGGGTGAGCAGTACTTC. This chain joins TRBV4-3 and TRBJ2-7; D might be TRBD1 (6 bases). The CDR3 loop spans 13 amino acids. V was trimmed by 0 bases and J by 7 bases, leaving 10 bases between them. Germline CDR1 and CDR2: LGHNA and YSLEER.

This clone was picked up one time. This rearrangement joins TRBV28 to TRBJ1-5; 10 bases align to TRBD1. V trimming: 6 bases; J trimming: 4 bases; junction bases outside the gene matches: 12. The CDR3 is made up of 17 amino acids. Germline lookup yields CDR1 MDHEN and CDR2 SYDVKM. CDR3 nucleotides: TGTGCCAGCAGGGAAGGGGTCCGGACAGGGGGTAATCAGCCCCAGCATTTT. Its protein is CASREGVRTGGNQPQHF.

The genes are TRBV4-2 and TRBJ1-1; tentatively, D is TRBD1 (5 bases). V was trimmed by 6 bases and J by 1 base, leaving 18 bases between them. Germline V gene lookup returns CDR1 LGHNA and CDR2 YNFKEQ. This CDR3 has 16 residues. Here the CDR3 reads CASSRVAGGGNTEAFF. The DNA for the CDR3 is TGTGCCAGCAGTCGAGTGGCGGGCGGGGGGAACACTGAAGCTTTCTTT.

The CDR3 here is CASSLNSFNTGELFF. The CDR3, as DNA: TGTGCCAGCAGCTTAAACTCGTTCAACACCGGGGAGCTGTTTTTT. V gene TRBV7-3 combines with J gene TRBJ2-2, with no clear D. Germline V gene lookup returns CDR1 SGHTA and CDR2 FQGTGA. Trimming removed 1 base from V and 2 bases from J, with 8 bases in between. The CDR3 sequence is 15 residues long.

The chain joins TRBV19 to TRBJ2-7, with a tentative D call TRBD1 (6 bases). This CDR3 comprises 14 residues. Trimming shortened V by 5 bases and J by 1 base, and 12 bases separated the two germline ends. The germline V gene encodes CDR1 LNHDA and CDR2 SQIVND (reference sequence). The CDR3 loop reads CASSVRGQSYEQYF. CDR3 DNA: TGTGCCAGTAGTGTTAGAGGACAGTCCTACGAGCAGTACTTC. Filled out from reference TRBV19 and TRBJ2-7, the complete variable domain reads DGGITQSPKYLFRKEGQNVTLSCEQNLNHDAMYWYRQDPGQGLRLIYYSQIVNDFQKGDIAEGYSVSREKKESFPLTVTSAQKNPTAFYLCASSVRGQSYEQYFGPGTRLTVT.

The V call is TRBV9, the J call TRBJ2-1; 7 nucleotides align to TRBD2. Per the germline V gene, CDR1 is SGDLS and CDR2 is YYNGEE. J was trimmed by 4 bases and V by 4 bases; bases with no gene match: 8. The CDR3 contains 15 residues. CDR3 loop: CASSPRLALYNEQFF. The DNA of the CDR3 is TGTGCCAGCAGCCCCCGACTAGCTCTATACAATGAGCAGTTCTTC.

J is TRBJ1-3 and V is TRBV7-2; no definite D call. This CDR3 has 15 residues. The V end was cut by 1 base, the J end by 4 bases, with 11 bases between. CDR1 SGHTA and CDR2 FQGNSA come from the germline V gene. CDR3: CASSLETGVGNTIYF. CDR3 coding DNA: TGTGCCAGCAGCTTAGAGACGGGAGTGGGAAACACCATATATTTT.

The gene calls are TRBV20-1 and TRBJ2-1; D may be TRBD2 (5 bases). Germline CDR1 is DFQATT and CDR2 is SNEGSKA (reference sequence). V dropped 3 bases and J dropped 7 bases, with 7 bases sitting between them. This CDR3 is built from 11 residues. The CDR3 DNA reads TGCAGTGCTAGTAGGGAGAATGAGCAGTTCTTC. Translated, it gives CSASRENEQFF.

V is TRBV29-1 and J is TRBJ2-7; no firm D call. This CDR3 is 11 amino acids long. Per germline, CDR1 SQVTM and CDR2 ANQGSEA. V was pared by 4 bases and J by 6 bases, with 10 bases between. CDR3: CSVGVLTEQYF. CDR3 DNA: TGCAGCGTTGGAGTCCTCACCGAGCAGTACTTC.

The chain joins TRBV5-1 to TRBJ1-3; D is uncertain. Between the trimmed V and J ends, which lost 0 bases and 0 bases, there was a span of 7 bases. Germline CDR1 reads SGHRS; CDR2 reads YFSETQ. The CDR3 spans 15 residues. DNA for the CDR3: TGCGCCAGCAGCTTGGCAACGGTCTCTGGAAACACCATATATTTT. Protein product: CASSLATVSGNTIYF.

Concerning this clone: One junction end does not reproduce the germline sequence, and a read error may be involved. The V gene is TRBV2, the J gene TRBJ2-2; tentatively, D is TRBD1 (5 bases). This CDR3 comprises 15 residues. Germline values: CDR1 SNHLY, CDR2 FYNNEI. The CDR3 is CASSRQTVNTEELFF. The CDR3 coding sequence is TGTGCCAGCAGTCGACAGACGGTGAACACCGAGGAGCTGTTTTTT.

This rearrangement joins TRBV4-1 to TRBJ1-2; weak D call: TRBD1 (5 bases). The CDR3 extends over 18 amino acids. V was shortened by 4 bases and J by 2 bases, with 23 bases between the two germline ends. Per germline, CDR1 MGHRA and CDR2 YSYEKL. CDR3: CASSPPFLRVGKNYGYTF. Written as DNA, the CDR3 is TGCGCCAGCAGCCCCCCCTTTCTCAGGGTAGGAAAAAACTATGGCTACACCTTC.